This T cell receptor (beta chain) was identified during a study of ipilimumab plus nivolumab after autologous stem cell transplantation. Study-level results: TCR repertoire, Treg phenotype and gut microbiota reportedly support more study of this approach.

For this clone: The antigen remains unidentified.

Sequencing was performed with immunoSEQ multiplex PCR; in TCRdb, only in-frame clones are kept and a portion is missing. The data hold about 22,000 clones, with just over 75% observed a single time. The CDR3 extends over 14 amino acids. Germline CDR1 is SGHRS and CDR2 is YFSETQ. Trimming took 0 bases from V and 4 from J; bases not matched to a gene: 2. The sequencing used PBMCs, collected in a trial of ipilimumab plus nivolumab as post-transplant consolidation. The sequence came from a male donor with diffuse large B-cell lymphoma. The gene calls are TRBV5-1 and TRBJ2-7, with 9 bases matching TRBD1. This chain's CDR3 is CASSLDRGRYEQYF. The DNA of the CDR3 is TGCGCCAGCAGCTTGGACAGGGGGCGGTACGAGCAGTACTTC. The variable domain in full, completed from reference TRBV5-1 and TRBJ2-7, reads KAGVTQTPRYLIKTRGQQVTLSCSPISGHRSVSWYQQTPGQGLQFLFEYFSETQRNKGNFPGRFSGRQFSNSRSEMNVSTLELGDSALYLCASSLDRGRYEQYFGPGTRLTVT.